The next 11 T cell receptor beta chains were all read from a single sample in a study of T cell repertoires in cytomegalovirus infection. TCRdb ran MiXCR on the reads and lists one entry per CDR3 protein. The table records fewer than 200,000 distinct CDR3 sequences, about 20% of them present only once. Sequenced material: PBMCs. The receptors come from a human donor in good health (CMV status not recorded). Some clones in this sample may be carry-over from other donors' samples.

The chain links TRBV6-2 or TRBV6-3 to TRBJ2-7, with D hard to call. CDR1 is MNHEY, CDR2 SVGEGT, per germline. This CDR3 has 16 residues. Trimming left V 0 bases short and J 0 bases short, with 12 bases between. DNA of the CDR3: TGTGCCAGCAGTTACTCAGGCCCAGCGAGCTCCTACGAGCAGTACTTC. Translating it yields CASSYSGPASSYEQYF.

Details on this clonotype: This sequence may be a read error, since a much larger clone differs from it by one base. The V gene is TRBV7-8, the J gene TRBJ2-2; TRBD1 aligns across 11 bases. Germline V gene data show CDR1 as SGHVS and CDR2 as FQNEAQ. The CDR3 consists of 15 residues. CDR3 nucleotide sequence: TGTACCAGCAGCTCGGGACAGGGGGGCACCGGGGAGCTGTTTTTT. Amino acids: CTSSSGQGGTGELFF.

This clonotype has more than one count but fewer than ten. The rearrangement joins TRBV7-9 to TRBJ2-1, with TRBD1 as a possible D gene (7 bases). The length of the CDR3 is 15 residues. Germline V gene lookup returns CDR1 SEHNR and CDR2 FQNEAQ (reference sequence). Trimming pared 4 bases from V and 5 bases from J, leaving 15 bases between. The CDR3 DNA follows: TGTGCCAGCAGCTCCTACAGGGGAGGAAACAATGAGCAGTTCTTC. As protein: CASSSYRGGNNEQFF. The whole variable domain, filled in from reference TRBV7-9 and TRBJ2-1, reads DTGVSQNPRHKITKRGQNVTFRCDPISEHNRLYWYRQTLGQGPEFLTYFQNEAQLEKSRLLSDRFSAERPKGSFSTLEIQRTEQGDSAMYLCASSSYRGGNNEQFFGPGTRLTVL.

This chain joins TRBV19 and TRBJ2-1, with TRBD1 matching 10 bases. The V segment lost 5 bases and the J segment 7 bases; nucleotides outside the gene matches: 11. This CDR3 comprises 16 residues. From germline, CDR1 is LNHDA and CDR2 SQIVND (reference sequence). The CDR3 loop reads CASSPLPGQGLNEQFF. In nucleotides, the CDR3 is TGTGCCAGTAGTCCCCTCCCGGGACAGGGGCTGAATGAGCAGTTCTTC. Filled out from reference TRBV19 and TRBJ2-1, the complete variable domain reads DGGITQSPKYLFRKEGQNVTLSCEQNLNHDAMYWYRQDPGQGLRLIYYSQIVNDFQKGDIAEGYSVSREKKESFPLTVTSAQKNPTAFYLCASSPLPGQGLNEQFFGPGTRLTVL.

The chain has TRBV6-5 and TRBJ1-6; possibly TRBD1 for D (6 bases). The CDR3 covers 18 residues. V lost 3 bases to trimming and J lost 7 bases, with 22 bases between them. Germline V gene sequence: CDR1 MNHEY, CDR2 SVGAGI. CDR3 DNA: TGTGCCAGCAGTTATGGGACACCCGGTTCGAGCTCGAATTCACCCCTCCACTTT. It is translated as CASSYGTPGSSSNSPLHF.

This clonotype has only a few counts. The chain employs TRBV3-1 and TRBJ2-7; D may correspond to TRBD1 or TRBD2 (5 bases each). CDR3 size: 14 residues. CDR1 is LGHDT and CDR2 is YNNKEL in the germline V gene (reference sequence). Trimming stripped 4 bases from V and 3 bases from J, with 13 bases between. CDR3 sequence reads: CASSPGTVYYEQYF. As DNA, the CDR3 is TGTGCCAGCAGCCCCGGGACGGTCTACTACGAGCAGTACTTC.

This clonotype was seen more than once but under ten times. CDR3 in amino acids: CASSTGGQPQHF. CDR3 DNA: TGTGCCAGCAGTACGGGAGGTCAGCCCCAGCATTTT. V gene TRBV6-1 combines with J gene TRBJ1-5; no firm D call. Trimming cost V 5 bases and J 6 bases, with 8 bases left between them. CDR3 size: 12 residues. Germline values: CDR1 MNHNS, CDR2 SASEGT.

This clonotype was found a few times. The genes are TRBV29-1 and TRBJ2-4; a weak D match, TRBD1 (5 bases). Per germline, CDR1 SQVTM and CDR2 ANQGSEA. Trimming pared 0 bases from V and 15 bases from J, leaving 12 bases between. The CDR3 length is 11 residues. The CDR3 sequence: CSVEDPGHRYF. CDR3 nucleotide sequence: TGCAGCGTTGAAGATCCAGGACACCGGTACTTC. The variable domain in full, with the rest retrieved from reference TRBV29-1 and TRBJ2-4, is SAVISQKPSRDICQRGTSLTIQCQVDSQVTMMFWYRQQPGQSLTLIATANQGSEATYESGFVIDKFPISRPNLTFSTLTVSNMSPEDSSIYLCSVEDPGHRYFGAGTRLSVL.

This chain uses TRBV2 with TRBJ2-7; D is possibly TRBD2 (6 bases). Trimming left V 11 bases short and J 4 bases short, with 12 bases between. In germline, CDR1 is SNHLY, CDR2 FYNNEI. This CDR3 region has 11 residues. The CDR3 reads CASGDHYEQYF. CDR3 DNA sequence: TGTGCCTCGGGGGATCATTACGAGCAGTACTTC.

CDR3 in amino acids: CASSGGPINQPQHF. CDR3 bases: TGTGCCAGCAGTGGGGGACCGATAAATCAGCCCCAGCATTTT. This chain links TRBV12-3 or TRBV12-4 with TRBJ1-5, with TRBD1 as a possible D gene (5 bases). The ends were cut back, 5 bases at V and 4 bases at J, with 12 bases in the middle. The CDR3 has 14 residues.

This clonotype has more than one count but fewer than ten. The chain carries TRBV15 and TRBJ2-3; D not resolved. Germline V CDR1 and CDR2: LNHNV, YYDKDF (reference sequence). The CDR3 spans 15 residues. V gave up 4 bases and J gave up 3 bases, with 14 bases separating them. CDR3 residues: CATSKSKDTTDTQYF. For the CDR3, the DNA is TGTGCCACCAGCAAAAGTAAGGATACGACAGATACGCAGTATTTT.